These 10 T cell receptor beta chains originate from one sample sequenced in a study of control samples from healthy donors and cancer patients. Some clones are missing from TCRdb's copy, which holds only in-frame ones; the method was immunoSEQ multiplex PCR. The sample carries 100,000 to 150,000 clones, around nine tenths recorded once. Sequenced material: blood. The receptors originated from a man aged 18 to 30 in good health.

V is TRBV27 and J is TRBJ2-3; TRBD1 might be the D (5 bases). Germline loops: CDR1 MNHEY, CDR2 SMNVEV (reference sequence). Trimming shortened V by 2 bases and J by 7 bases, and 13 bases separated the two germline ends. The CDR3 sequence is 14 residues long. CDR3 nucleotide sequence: TGTGCCAGCAGTTTACCACAGGTGGGAAATACGCAGTATTTT. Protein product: CASSLPQVGNTQYF.

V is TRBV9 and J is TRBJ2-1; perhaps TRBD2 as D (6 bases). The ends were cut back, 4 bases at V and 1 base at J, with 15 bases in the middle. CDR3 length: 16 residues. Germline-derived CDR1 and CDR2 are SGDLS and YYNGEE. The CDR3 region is CASSPTSGLSYNEQFF. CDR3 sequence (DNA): TGTGCCAGCAGCCCCACCAGCGGGTTGTCCTACAATGAGCAGTTCTTC.

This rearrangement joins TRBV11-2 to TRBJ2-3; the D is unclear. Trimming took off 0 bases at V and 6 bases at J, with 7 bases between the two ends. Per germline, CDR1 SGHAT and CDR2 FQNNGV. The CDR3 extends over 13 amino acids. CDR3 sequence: CASSLEGRDTQYF. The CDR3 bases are TGTGCCAGCAGCTTAGAGGGCAGGGATACGCAGTATTTT.

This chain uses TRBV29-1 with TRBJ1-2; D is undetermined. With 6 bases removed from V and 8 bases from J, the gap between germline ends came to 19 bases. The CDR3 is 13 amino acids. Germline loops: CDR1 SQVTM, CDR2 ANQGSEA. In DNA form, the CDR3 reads TGCAGCGTCGCGAGCCGCCTACAAGGAGGCTACACCTTC. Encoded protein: CSVASRLQGGYTF. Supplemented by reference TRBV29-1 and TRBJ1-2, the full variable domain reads SAVISQKPSRDICQRGTSLTIQCQVDSQVTMMFWYRQQPGQSLTLIATANQGSEATYESGFVIDKFPISRPNLTFSTLTVSNMSPEDSSIYLCSVASRLQGGYTFGSGTRLTVV.

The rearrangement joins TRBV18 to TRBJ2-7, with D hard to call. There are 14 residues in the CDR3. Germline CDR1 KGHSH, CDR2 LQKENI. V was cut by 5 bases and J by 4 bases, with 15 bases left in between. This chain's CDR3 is CASSALAHIYEQYF. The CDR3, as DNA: TGTGCCAGCTCAGCCTTGGCGCATATTTACGAGCAGTACTTC.

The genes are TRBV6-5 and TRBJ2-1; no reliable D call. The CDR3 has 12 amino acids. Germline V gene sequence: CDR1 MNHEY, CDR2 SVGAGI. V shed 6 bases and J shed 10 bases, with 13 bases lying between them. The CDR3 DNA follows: TGTGCCAGCAGGAGTACCGAAGTAGAGCAGTTCTTC. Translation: CASRSTEVEQFF.

Here the CDR3 DNA reads TGTGCCAGCAGCAAAATAGGACAACTCACCGGGGAGCTGTTTTTT. Amino acid sequence: CASSKIGQLTGELFF. The chain couples TRBV21-1 to TRBJ2-2; the table's D call, TRBD1, has no DNA check behind it. TRBV21-1 is termed a pseudogene. The CDR3 runs 15 residues.

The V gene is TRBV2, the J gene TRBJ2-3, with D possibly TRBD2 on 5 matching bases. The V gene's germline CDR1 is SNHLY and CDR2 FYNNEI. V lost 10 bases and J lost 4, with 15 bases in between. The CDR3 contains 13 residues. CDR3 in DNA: TGTGCCAATTCCCTGGAGGTGGCAGATACGCAGTATTTT. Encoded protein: CANSLEVADTQYF.

The CDR3: CASSQNTDTQYF. As DNA, the CDR3 is TGCGCCAGCAGCCAGAACACAGATACGCAGTATTTT. The chain recombines TRBV4-1 with TRBJ2-3; D remains ambiguous. V shed 3 bases and J shed 2 bases, with 3 bases lying between them. Per germline, CDR1 MGHRA and CDR2 YSYEKL. The CDR3 spans 12 residues.

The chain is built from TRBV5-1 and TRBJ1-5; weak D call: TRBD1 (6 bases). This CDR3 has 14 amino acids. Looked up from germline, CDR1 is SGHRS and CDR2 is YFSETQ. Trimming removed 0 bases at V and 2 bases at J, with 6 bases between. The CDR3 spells CASSLAGGNQPQHF. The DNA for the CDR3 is TGCGCCAGCAGCTTGGCAGGGGGCAATCAGCCCCAGCATTTT.